Detailed here is one TCR beta chain. Its cognate antigen is unknown. An end of the junction differs from the germline gene, which may be a read error. The data were taken from a study of CD8 T cells in ankylosing spondylitis. Findings of the study overall: There was a TCR beta motif, made of 7 or 8 highly homologous variants, that appeared characteristic of ankylosing spondylitis blood.

Germline CDR1 and CDR2: MNHEY and SVGAGI. The length of the CDR3 is 18 residues. The authors made TCR beta libraries by quantitative 5'-RACE with molecular barcodes. TCRdb called the 5' RACE reads again in MiXCR, with one record for every CDR3 protein. The sample includes a few hundred thousand distinct CDR3 sequences, roughly 18% of them seen just once. This clonotype originated in a male donor with ankylosing spondylitis or in good health (not recorded which). The rearrangement joins TRBV6-5 to TRBJ2-6; D is undetermined. Sequenced material: blood, either unsorted or a sorted T cell fraction (not recorded which). The CDR3 coding sequence is TGTGCCAGCAGTCACTCGGGTCTAGATCGCGCTGGGGCCAACGTCCTGACTTTC. Its translation is CASSHSGLDRAGANVLTF.